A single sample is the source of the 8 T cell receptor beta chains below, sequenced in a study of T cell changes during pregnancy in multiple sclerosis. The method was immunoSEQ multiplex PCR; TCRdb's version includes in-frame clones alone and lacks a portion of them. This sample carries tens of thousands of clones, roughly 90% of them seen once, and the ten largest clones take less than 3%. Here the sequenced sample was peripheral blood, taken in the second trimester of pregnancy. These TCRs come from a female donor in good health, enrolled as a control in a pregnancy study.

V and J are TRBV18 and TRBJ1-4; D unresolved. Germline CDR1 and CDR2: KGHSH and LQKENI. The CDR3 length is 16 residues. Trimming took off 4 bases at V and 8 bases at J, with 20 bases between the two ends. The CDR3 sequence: CASSRTSIRGGEKLFF. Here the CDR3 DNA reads TGTGCCAGCTCACGAACCAGCATCCGGGGAGGGGAAAAACTGTTTTTT. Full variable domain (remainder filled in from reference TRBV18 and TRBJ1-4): NAGVMQNPRHLVRRRGQEARLRCSPMKGHSHVYWYRQLPEEGLKFMVYLQKENIIDESGMPKERFSAEFPKEGPSILRIQQVVRGDSAAYFCASSRTSIRGGEKLFFGSGTQLSVL.

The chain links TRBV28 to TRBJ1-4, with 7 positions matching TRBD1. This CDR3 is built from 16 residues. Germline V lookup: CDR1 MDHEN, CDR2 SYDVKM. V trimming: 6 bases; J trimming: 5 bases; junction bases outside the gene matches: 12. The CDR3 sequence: CASRNRGRVVNEKLFF. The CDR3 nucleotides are TGTGCCAGCAGAAACAGGGGCCGGGTCGTCAATGAAAAACTGTTTTTT.

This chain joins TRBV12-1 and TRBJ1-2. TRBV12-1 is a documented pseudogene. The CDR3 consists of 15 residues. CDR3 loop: CASTSWRAGQYGYTF. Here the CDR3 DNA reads TGTGCCAGCACCTCTTGGAGGGCAGGCCAATATGGCTACACCTTC.

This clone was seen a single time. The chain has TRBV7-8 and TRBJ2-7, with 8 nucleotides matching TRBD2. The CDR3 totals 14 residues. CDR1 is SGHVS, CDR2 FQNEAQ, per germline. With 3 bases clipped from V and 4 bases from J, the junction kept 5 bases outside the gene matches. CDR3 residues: CASSFGGARYEQYF. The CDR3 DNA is TGTGCCAGCAGCTTCGGGGGGGCGAGGTACGAGCAGTACTTC.

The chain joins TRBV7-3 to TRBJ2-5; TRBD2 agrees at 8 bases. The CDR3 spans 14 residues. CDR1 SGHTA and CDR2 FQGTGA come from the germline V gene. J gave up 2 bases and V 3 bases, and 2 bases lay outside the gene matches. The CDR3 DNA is TGTGCCAGCAGCTTCACGGGGGGGCAAGAGACCCAGTACTTC. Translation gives CASSFTGGQETQYF.

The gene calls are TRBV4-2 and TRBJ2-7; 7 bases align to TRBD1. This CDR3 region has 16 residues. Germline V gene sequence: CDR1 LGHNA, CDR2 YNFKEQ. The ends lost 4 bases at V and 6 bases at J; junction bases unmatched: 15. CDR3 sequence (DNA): TGTGCCAGCAGCCCGGGGACAGCATATCGGGTGGGCGAGCAGTACTTC. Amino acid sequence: CASSPGTAYRVGEQYF.

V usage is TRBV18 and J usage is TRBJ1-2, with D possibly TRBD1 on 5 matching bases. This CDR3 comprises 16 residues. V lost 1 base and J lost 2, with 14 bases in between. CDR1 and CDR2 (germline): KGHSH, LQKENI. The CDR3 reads CASSPLGRAINYGYTF. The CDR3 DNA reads TGTGCCAGCTCACCACTAGGCAGGGCGATCAACTATGGCTACACCTTC.

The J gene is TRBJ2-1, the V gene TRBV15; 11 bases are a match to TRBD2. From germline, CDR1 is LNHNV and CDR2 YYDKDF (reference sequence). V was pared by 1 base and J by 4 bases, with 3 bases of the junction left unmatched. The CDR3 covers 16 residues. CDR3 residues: CATSRGVAGGYNEQFF. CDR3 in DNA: TGTGCCACCAGCAGAGGGGTAGCGGGGGGGTACAATGAGCAGTTCTTC.